One sample yielded the 29 T cell receptor beta chains listed below, sequenced in a study of cytomegalovirus exposure and HLA in healthy donors. The PCR ran on 60 Vbeta and 13 Jbeta primers. Method: immunoSEQ multiplex PCR; TCRdb's copy keeps in-frame clones and lacks some. The table has 170,000 or so clones, 80% seen once. Sequencing input: PBMCs. The source of these receptors is a boy aged 10-17 years in good health and CMV-seronegative.

CDR3 bases: TGTGCCAGCCGACCCGGGACAGGGGGCTCGATTGAAGCTTTCTTT. Its protein is CASRPGTGGSIEAFF. The genes are TRBV28 and TRBJ1-1, with 12 positions matching TRBD1. The CDR3 totals 15 residues. V lost 8 bases to trimming and J lost 7 bases; unmatched junction nucleotides: 11. The V gene's germline CDR1 is MDHEN and CDR2 SYDVKM.

This sequence joins TRBV7-9 and TRBJ2-1; 10 bases fit TRBD2. V dropped 3 bases and J dropped 0; count of bases not matched to a gene: 2. The germline V gene encodes CDR1 SEHNR and CDR2 FQNEAQ (reference sequence). This CDR3 contains 16 residues. The CDR3 DNA sequence: TGTGCCAGCAGCTTTGGACTAGCGGACTCCTACAATGAGCAGTTCTTC. Its protein is CASSFGLADSYNEQFF.

The V and J genes are TRBV7-2 and TRBJ1-5; 7 bases are a match to TRBD1. This CDR3 has 15 amino acids. V lost 3 bases and J lost 4; bases outside the gene matches: 6. Germline CDR1 reads SGHTA; CDR2 reads FQGNSA. CDR3 sequence (DNA): TGTGCCAGCAGCTTTAGGACAGGCCTTAATCAGCCCCAGCATTTT. Its protein product is CASSFRTGLNQPQHF.

This sequence joins TRBV15 and TRBJ2-3, with TRBD2 matching over 7 bases. This CDR3 is built from 16 residues. J lost 2 bases, V lost 5 bases, and 10 bases had no gene match. From germline, CDR1 is LNHNV and CDR2 YYDKDF (reference sequence). CDR3 sequence (DNA): TGTGCCACCAGCCCCACCTCACTAGCGAACACAGATACGCAGTATTTT. This sequence encodes CATSPTSLANTDTQYF.

This clone was seen only once. The CDR3 here is CASSSLVRYEQYF. In nucleotides, the CDR3 is TGTGCCAGCAGCTCCCTGGTGCGGTACGAGCAGTACTTC. The chain is built from TRBV7-8 and TRBJ2-7; unclear D gene. In germline, CDR1 is SGHVS, CDR2 FQNEAQ. V lost 4 bases to trimming and J lost 4 bases, with 11 bases between them. The CDR3 consists of 13 residues.

A single count supports this clone. V gene TRBV11-3 combines with J gene TRBJ2-3; D is perhaps TRBD1 (5 bases). Germline CDR1 and CDR2: SGHNT and YENEEA. The CDR3 length is 15 residues. Trimming took off 0 bases at V and 1 base at J, with 8 bases between the two ends. The CDR3 DNA reads TGTGCCAGCAGCTTAGATTTGGGGCGCACAGATACGCAGTATTTT. It is translated as CASSLDLGRTDTQYF.

The count of this clone is one. The chain employs TRBV6-4 and TRBJ2-1; D is perhaps TRBD1 (5 bases). From germline, CDR1 is MRHNA and CDR2 SNTAGT. The CDR3 extends over 14 amino acids. Trimming left V 2 bases short and J 7 bases short, with 12 bases between. As DNA, the CDR3 is TGTGCCAGCAGTGACGGGTCAGGGCAGAATGAGCAGTTCTTC. Its protein product is CASSDGSGQNEQFF.

The chain uses TRBV5-1 and TRBJ2-7; possible D gene TRBD1, 6 bases. Germline V CDR1 and CDR2: SGHRS, YFSETQ. V was pared by 1 base and J by 6 bases, with 17 bases between. The CDR3 spans 15 residues. Here the CDR3 DNA reads TGCGCCAGCAGCTTGACAGACAGGAGTATTGGCGAGCAGTACTTC. Translation gives CASSLTDRSIGEQYF.

This clone was counted a few times. V usage is TRBV29-1 and J usage is TRBJ2-7; unclear D gene. The length of the CDR3 is 13 residues. V dropped 4 bases and J dropped 0 bases, with 10 bases sitting between them. Germline V gene data show CDR1 as SQVTM and CDR2 as ANQGSEA. The CDR3 nucleotides are TGCAGCGTTGTGGCGGTCAGCTCCTACGAGCAGTACTTC. It yields the protein CSVVAVSSYEQYF.

This clone was seen just once. This chain links TRBV13 with TRBJ1-1; D call uncertain. Trimming took 3 bases from V and 1 from J, leaving 9 bases between them. The CDR3 has 14 amino acids. Germline CDR1 is PRHDT and CDR2 is FYEKMQ (reference sequence). The CDR3 nucleotides read TGTGCCAGCAGCTTCTCAACTTCGAACACTGAAGCTTTCTTT. Translation gives CASSFSTSNTEAFF. Full variable domain (rest looked up from reference TRBV13 and TRBJ1-1): AAGVIQSPRHLIKEKRETATLKCYPIPRHDTVYWYQQGPGQDPQFLISFYEKMQSDKGSIPDRFSAQQFSDYHSELNMSSLELGDSALYFCASSFSTSNTEAFFGQGTRLTVV.

The chain links TRBV10-3 to TRBJ2-1; TRBD2 matches 8 bases. In germline, CDR1 is ENHRY, CDR2 SYGVKD. V lost 7 bases, J lost 0 bases, and 8 bases stayed unmatched. The CDR3 has 16 amino acids. CDR3 amino acids: CAIKREGLSSYNEQFF. In DNA, the CDR3 is TGTGCCATCAAACGGGAGGGCCTAAGCTCCTACAATGAGCAGTTCTTC.

This clone was seen just once. Here the CDR3 DNA reads TGTGCCAGCAGCTTGGTCGGCGGGAGAATCACAGATACGCAGTATTTT. The encoded protein is CASSLVGGRITDTQYF. The chain couples TRBV5-4 to TRBJ2-3; 7 bases match TRBD2. Germline trimming cut 0 bases from V and 2 bases from J; bases unmatched to any gene: 6. In germline, CDR1 is SGHNT, CDR2 YYREEE (reference sequence). CDR3 length: 16 amino acids.

The chain joins TRBV4-1 to TRBJ1-5; TRBD1 aligns across 7 bases. The CDR3 has 17 amino acids. The J segment lost 3 bases and the V segment lost 4 bases, leaving 12 bases of the junction unmatched. Germline V gene lookup returns CDR1 MGHRA and CDR2 YSYEKL. The CDR3 is CASSPYDRAAYNQPQHF. DNA for the CDR3: TGCGCCAGCAGCCCTTACGACAGGGCGGCCTACAATCAGCCCCAGCATTTT.

In this sample, this clone turned up a few times. The rearrangement joins TRBV6-4 to TRBJ2-2, with 14 positions matching TRBD2. CDR3 length: 16 amino acids. Germline trimming cut 6 bases from V and 5 bases from J; bases unmatched to any gene: 5. Germline values: CDR1 MRHNA, CDR2 SNTAGT. The CDR3 loop reads CASSGTSGRGTGELFF. The CDR3 DNA reads TGTGCCAGCAGCGGGACTAGCGGGAGAGGGACCGGGGAGCTGTTTTTT.

The V and J genes are TRBV19 and TRBJ1-2; D not certain. CDR3 length: 14 residues. Germline V gene sequence: CDR1 LNHDA, CDR2 SQIVND (reference sequence). V was pared by 6 bases and J by 2 bases, with 13 bases between. CDR3 residues: CASRRISSNYGYTF. The CDR3 nucleotides are TGTGCCAGTAGGAGGATTTCATCAAACTATGGCTACACCTTC. Full variable domain (remainder filled in from reference TRBV19 and TRBJ1-2): DGGITQSPKYLFRKEGQNVTLSCEQNLNHDAMYWYRQDPGQGLRLIYYSQIVNDFQKGDIAEGYSVSREKKESFPLTVTSAQKNPTAFYLCASRRISSNYGYTFGSGTRLTVV.

The chain couples TRBV7-6 to TRBJ2-2; TRBD2 agrees at 11 bases. Trimming took 5 bases from V and 0 from J; bases not matched to a gene: 5. The CDR3 loop spans 17 amino acids. The germline V gene has CDR1 SGHVS and CDR2 FNYEAQ. CDR3 residues: CASSTGLAGTNTGELFF. CDR3 coding DNA: TGTGCCAGCAGCACCGGACTAGCGGGTACGAACACCGGGGAGCTGTTTTTT.

This clone was seen only a few times. The V call is TRBV7-9, the J call TRBJ2-7; a weak D match, TRBD2 (6 bases). The ends were cut back, 7 bases at V and 0 bases at J, with 13 bases in the middle. The CDR3 extends over 14 amino acids. CDR1 and CDR2 (germline): SEHNR, FQNEAQ (reference sequence). Written as DNA, the CDR3 is TGTGCCAGCATCTTGGAGGGGAGCTCCTACGAGCAGTACTTC. Translating it yields CASILEGSSYEQYF.

The chain combines TRBV29-1 with TRBJ2-7; 9 bases are shared with TRBD2. Germline V gives CDR1 SQVTM, CDR2 ANQGSEA. V shed 6 bases, J shed 4 bases, and the junction held 4 bases outside the gene matches. This CDR3 comprises 12 residues. As DNA, the CDR3 is TGCAGCGTCAGACTAGCGGAGTACGAGCAGTACTTC. This gives the protein CSVRLAEYEQYF.

The chain is built from TRBV19 and TRBJ1-5, with a tentative D call TRBD1 (6 bases). Trimming pared 10 bases from V and 1 base from J, leaving 29 bases between. Germline V gene data show CDR1 as LNHDA and CDR2 as SQIVND (reference sequence). The CDR3 extends over 19 amino acids. The CDR3 DNA sequence: TGTGCCACCAGTCCCTTACCGGGACATTCGGTCCGGAGCAATCAGCCCCAGCATTTT. The encoded protein is CATSPLPGHSVRSNQPQHF.

The gene calls are TRBV2 and TRBJ2-1; D gene ambiguous. The CDR3 extends over 14 amino acids. V dropped 3 bases and J dropped 5 bases, with 11 bases sitting between them. Germline V gene data show CDR1 as SNHLY and CDR2 as FYNNEI. The CDR3 loop reads CASSDNQNNNEQFF. CDR3 DNA: TGTGCCAGCAGTGATAACCAGAATAACAATGAGCAGTTCTTC.

CDR3 in amino acids: CASSLGWSSGSANTGELFF. In DNA form, the CDR3 reads TGTGCCAGCAGCTTAGGGTGGAGTAGCGGGAGTGCGAACACCGGGGAGCTGTTTTTT. The chain combines TRBV7-8 with TRBJ2-2; 9 nucleotides line up with TRBD2. Trimming cost V 1 base and J 0 bases; bases outside gene matches: 9. This CDR3 comprises 19 residues. Germline V lookup: CDR1 SGHVS, CDR2 FQNEAQ.

CDR3 region: CASSLDNQGTNQPQHF. The CDR3, as DNA: TGTGCCAGCAGCTTAGATAACCAGGGTACGAATCAGCCCCAGCATTTT. The V gene is TRBV11-2, the J gene TRBJ1-5; D is possibly TRBD1 (5 bases). Looked up from germline, CDR1 is SGHAT and CDR2 is FQNNGV. CDR3 size: 16 residues. Between the trimmed V and J ends, which lost 0 bases and 4 bases, there was a span of 13 bases.

The gene calls are TRBV7-3 and TRBJ2-3; 11 bases line up with TRBD2. V gave up 4 bases and J gave up 3 bases; unmatched junction bases: 9. Germline V CDR1 and CDR2: SGHTA, FQGTGA. The CDR3 runs 17 residues. As DNA, the CDR3 is TGTGCCAGCAGCTCCCGGGTAGCGGGGGGGCCGACAGATACGCAGTATTTT. Translating gives CASSSRVAGGPTDTQYF.

The chain has TRBV6-1 and TRBJ1-1, with 7 bases matching TRBD1. J lost 4 bases, V lost 2 bases, and 4 bases had no gene match. CDR3 length equals 14 residues. Germline V gene sequence: CDR1 MNHNS, CDR2 SASEGT. CDR3 in DNA: TGTGCCAGCAGTGAAAAGAGGGGGCTCACTGAAGCTTTCTTT. As protein: CASSEKRGLTEAFF.

V and J are TRBV7-2 and TRBJ2-3, with a weak D call TRBD1 (6 bases). The length of the CDR3 is 14 residues. The germline CDR1 and CDR2 sequences are SGHTA and FQGNSA. V was clipped by 4 bases and J by 1 base, with 9 bases between them. DNA for the CDR3: TGTGCCAGCAGCTCACAGGGAGGCACAGATACGCAGTATTTT. Encoded protein: CASSSQGGTDTQYF.

The rearrangement links TRBV19 to TRBJ1-4, with 7 bases matching TRBD1. The junction had 18 bases not matched to a gene; V was cut back by 5 bases and J by 0 bases. CDR3 length: 20 residues. The V gene's germline CDR1 is LNHDA and CDR2 SQIVND (reference sequence). The CDR3 spells CASSSNNDRANYATNEKLFF. For the CDR3, the DNA is TGTGCCAGTAGTTCAAACAACGACAGGGCAAATTATGCAACTAATGAAAAACTGTTTTTT. Combining the CDR3 with reference TRBV19 and TRBJ1-4 gives the whole variable domain DGGITQSPKYLFRKEGQNVTLSCEQNLNHDAMYWYRQDPGQGLRLIYYSQIVNDFQKGDIAEGYSVSREKKESFPLTVTSAQKNPTAFYLCASSSNNDRANYATNEKLFFGSGTQLSVL.

Notes on this clone: At one end, the junction sequence differs from germline, possibly due to a read error. Other DNA sequences in this sample translate to the same CDR3. The chain is built from TRBV7-9 and TRBJ1-2; D gene uncertain. The CDR3 sequence is 12 residues long. CDR1 is SEHNR and CDR2 is FQNEAQ in the germline V gene (reference sequence). In DNA, the CDR3 is TGTTCCAGCAGCCTATCCAACTCCGGCTACACCTTC. Translated: CSSSLSNSGYTF.

The chain employs TRBV11-3 and TRBJ1-3; 11 nucleotides align to TRBD1. The CDR3 extends over 15 amino acids. Germline assignment: CDR1 SGHNT and CDR2 YENEEA. V lost 5 bases, J lost 2 bases, and 2 bases stayed unmatched. CDR3 protein: CASSEGQGAGNTIYF. The CDR3 DNA reads as TGTGCCAGCAGCGAGGGACAGGGGGCTGGAAACACCATATATTTT.

The chain employs TRBV6-1 and TRBJ2-7, with a possible D match to TRBD2 (5 bases). This CDR3 is 15 amino acids long. CDR1 is MNHNS, CDR2 SASEGT, per germline. V was cut by 3 bases and J by 4 bases, with 16 bases left in between. The CDR3 region has the DNA TGTGCCAGCAGTGATTTCGGAGGTGAGGGTTACGAGCAGTACTTC. It is translated as CASSDFGGEGYEQYF.